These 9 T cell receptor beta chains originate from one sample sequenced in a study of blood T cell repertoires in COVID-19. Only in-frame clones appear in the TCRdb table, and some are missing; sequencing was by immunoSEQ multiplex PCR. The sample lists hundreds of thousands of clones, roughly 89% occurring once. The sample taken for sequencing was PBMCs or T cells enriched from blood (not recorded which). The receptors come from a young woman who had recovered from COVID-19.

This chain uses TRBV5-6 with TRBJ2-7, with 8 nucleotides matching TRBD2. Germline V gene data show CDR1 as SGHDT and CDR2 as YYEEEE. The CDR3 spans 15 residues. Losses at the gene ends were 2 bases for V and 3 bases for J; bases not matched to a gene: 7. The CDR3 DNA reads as TGTGCCAGCAGCTTATGGAGCGGGAGTTACTACGAGCAGTACTTC. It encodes CASSLWSGSYYEQYF.

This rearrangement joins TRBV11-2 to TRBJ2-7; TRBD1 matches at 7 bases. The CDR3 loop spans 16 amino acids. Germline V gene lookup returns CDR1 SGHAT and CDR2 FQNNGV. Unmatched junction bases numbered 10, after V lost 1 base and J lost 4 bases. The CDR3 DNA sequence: TGTGCCAGCAGCTTAGCTGCGCCGGGACAGATATACGAGCAGTACTTC. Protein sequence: CASSLAAPGQIYEQYF. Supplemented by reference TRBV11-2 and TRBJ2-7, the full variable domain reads EAGVAQSPRYKIIEKRQSVAFWCNPISGHATLYWYQQILGQGPKLLIQFQNNGVVDDSQLPKDRFSAERLKGVDSTLKIQPAKLEDSAVYLCASSLAAPGQIYEQYFGPGTRLTVT.

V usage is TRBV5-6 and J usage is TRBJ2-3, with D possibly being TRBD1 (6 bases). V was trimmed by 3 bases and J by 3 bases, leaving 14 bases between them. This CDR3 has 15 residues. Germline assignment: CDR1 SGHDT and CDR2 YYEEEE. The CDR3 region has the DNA TGTGCCAGCAGCTCCCTACAGGGAAATACAGATACGCAGTATTTT. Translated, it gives CASSSLQGNTDTQYF.

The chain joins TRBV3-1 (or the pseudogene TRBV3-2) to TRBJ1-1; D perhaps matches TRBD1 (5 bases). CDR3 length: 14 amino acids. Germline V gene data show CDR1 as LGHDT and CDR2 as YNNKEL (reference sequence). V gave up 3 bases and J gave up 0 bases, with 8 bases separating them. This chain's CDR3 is CASSHGGLNTEAFF. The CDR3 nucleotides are TGTGCCAGCAGCCACGGGGGTCTGAACACTGAAGCTTTCTTT.

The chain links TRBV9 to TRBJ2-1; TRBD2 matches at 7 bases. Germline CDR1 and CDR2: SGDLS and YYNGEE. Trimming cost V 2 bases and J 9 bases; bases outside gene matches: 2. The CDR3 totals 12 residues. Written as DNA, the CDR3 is TGTGCCAGCAGCGTTACGGGGGGTGAGCAGTTCTTC. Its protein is CASSVTGGEQFF.

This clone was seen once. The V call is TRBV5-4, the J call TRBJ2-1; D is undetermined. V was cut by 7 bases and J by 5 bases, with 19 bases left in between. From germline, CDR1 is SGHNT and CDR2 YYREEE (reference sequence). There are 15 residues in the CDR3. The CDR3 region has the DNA TGTGCCAGCGCTCGTTGGGCTATAAGAAACAATGAGCAGTTCTTC. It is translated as CASARWAIRNNEQFF.

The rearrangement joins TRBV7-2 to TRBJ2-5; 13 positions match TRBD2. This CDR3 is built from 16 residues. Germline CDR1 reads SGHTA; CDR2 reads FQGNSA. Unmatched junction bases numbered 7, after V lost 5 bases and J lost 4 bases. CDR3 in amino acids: CASSLRGLAGVETQYF. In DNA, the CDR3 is TGTGCCAGCAGCCTAAGAGGACTAGCGGGAGTAGAGACCCAGTACTTC. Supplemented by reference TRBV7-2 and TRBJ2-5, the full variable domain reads GAGVSQSPSNKVTEKGKDVELRCDPISGHTALYWYRQSLGQGLEFLIYFQGNSAPDKSGLPSDRFSAERTGGSVSTLTIQRTQQEDSAVYLCASSLRGLAGVETQYFGPGTRLLVL.

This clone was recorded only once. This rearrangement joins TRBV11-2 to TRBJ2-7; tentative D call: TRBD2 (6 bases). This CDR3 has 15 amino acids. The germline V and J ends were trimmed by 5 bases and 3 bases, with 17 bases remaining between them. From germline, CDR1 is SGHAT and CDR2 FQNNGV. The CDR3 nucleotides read TGTGCCAGCAGCCCAACTAGCCCGGTGAGCTACGAGCAGTACTTC. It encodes CASSPTSPVSYEQYF.

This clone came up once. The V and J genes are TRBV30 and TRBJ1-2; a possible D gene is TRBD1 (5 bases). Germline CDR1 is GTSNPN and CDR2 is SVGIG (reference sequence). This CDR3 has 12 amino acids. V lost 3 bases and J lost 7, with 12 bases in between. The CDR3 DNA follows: TGTGCCTGGAGCGTCGGGGGTTTTGGCTACACCTTC. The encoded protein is CAWSVGGFGYTF.